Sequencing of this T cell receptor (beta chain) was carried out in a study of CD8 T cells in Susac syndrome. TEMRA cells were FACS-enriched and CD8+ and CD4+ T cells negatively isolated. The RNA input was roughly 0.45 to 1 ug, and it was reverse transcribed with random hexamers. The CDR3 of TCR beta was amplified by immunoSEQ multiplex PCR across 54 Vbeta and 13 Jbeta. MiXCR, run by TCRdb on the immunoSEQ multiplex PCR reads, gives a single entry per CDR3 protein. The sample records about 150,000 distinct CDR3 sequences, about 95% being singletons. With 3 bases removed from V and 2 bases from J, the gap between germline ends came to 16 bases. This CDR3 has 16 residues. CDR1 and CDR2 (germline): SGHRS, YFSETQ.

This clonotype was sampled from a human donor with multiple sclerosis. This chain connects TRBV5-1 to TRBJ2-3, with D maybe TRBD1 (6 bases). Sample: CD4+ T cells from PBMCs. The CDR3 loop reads CASSSYSTGFTDTQYF. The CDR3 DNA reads TGCGCCAGCAGCTCGTATTCCACAGGGTTCACAGATACGCAGTATTTT. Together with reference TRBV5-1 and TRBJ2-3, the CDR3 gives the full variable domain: KAGVTQTPRYLIKTRGQQVTLSCSPISGHRSVSWYQQTPGQGLQFLFEYFSETQRNKGNFPGRFSGRQFSNSRSEMNVSTLELGDSALYLCASSSYSTGFTDTQYFGPGTRLTVL.